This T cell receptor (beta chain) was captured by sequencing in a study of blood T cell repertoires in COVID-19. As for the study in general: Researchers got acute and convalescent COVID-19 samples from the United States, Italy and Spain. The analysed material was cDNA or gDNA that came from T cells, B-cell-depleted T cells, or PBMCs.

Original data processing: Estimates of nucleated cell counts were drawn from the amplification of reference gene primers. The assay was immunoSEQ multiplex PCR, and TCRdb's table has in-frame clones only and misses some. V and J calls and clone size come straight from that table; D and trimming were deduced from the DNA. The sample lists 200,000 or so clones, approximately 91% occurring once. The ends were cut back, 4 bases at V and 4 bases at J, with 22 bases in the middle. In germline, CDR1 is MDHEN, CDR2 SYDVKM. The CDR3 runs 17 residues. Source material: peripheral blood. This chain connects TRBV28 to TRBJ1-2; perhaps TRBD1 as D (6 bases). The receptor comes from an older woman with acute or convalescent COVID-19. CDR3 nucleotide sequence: TGTGCCAGCAGTTCTACCCGGGGACACGACACCCTCTATGGCTACACCTTC. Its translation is CASSSTRGHDTLYGYTF.